Listed below are T cell receptor beta chains from one sample, sequenced in a study of yellow fever vaccine responses in identical twins. TCRdb analysed the RT-PCR reads with MiXCR anew, one entry per CDR3 protein. The top ten clones hold 2.5% of a sample with 20,000 or so distinct CDR3 sequences, approximately 70% of them seen once. The sample in question was T cells from blood (PBMCs), unsorted or a sorted subset (not recorded which), obtained before or after yellow fever vaccination (not recorded which). These receptors were taken from a woman under 30 who received the yellow fever vaccine. The CDR3 runs from the conserved cysteine through the conserved F or W. Each record gives: D gene, clone size, V gene, J gene, CDR3 protein, CDR3 DNA. The D gene is left open where the match is weak. Clone size is shown for a subset of rows, as once, few, many or a class of expanded clone.

d_gene: TRBD2; abundance: NA; v_gene: TRBV6-1; j_gene: TRBJ2-5; CDR3aa: CASSQGLAGVQETQYF; CDR3nt: TGTGCCAGCAGTCAGGGACTAGCGGGGGTCCAAGAGACCCAGTACTTC
d_gene: TRBD1; abundance: NA; v_gene: TRBV11-2; j_gene: TRBJ1-2; CDR3aa: CASSLRTGGTYGYTF; CDR3nt: TGTGCCAGCAGCTTACGGACAGGGGGAACCTATGGCTACACCTTC
d_gene: NA; abundance: NA; v_gene: TRBV6-4; j_gene: TRBJ1-1; CDR3aa: CASSHRDTEAFF; CDR3nt: TGTGCCAGCAGTCACCGGGACACTGAAGCTTTCTTT
d_gene: NA; abundance: NA; v_gene: TRBV29-1; j_gene: TRBJ1-1; CDR3aa: CSVEKPVNTEAFF; CDR3nt: TGCAGCGTCGAAAAACCTGTGAACACTGAAGCTTTCTTT
d_gene: NA; abundance: NA; v_gene: TRBV7-3; j_gene: TRBJ2-7; CDR3aa: CASSLGNREQYF; CDR3nt: TGTGCCAGCAGCTTAGGGAACCGCGAGCAGTACTTC
d_gene: NA; abundance: few; v_gene: TRBV11-2; j_gene: TRBJ1-2; CDR3aa: CASSLERYGYTF; CDR3nt: TGTGCCAGCAGCTTAGAACGCTATGGCTACACCTTC
d_gene: TRBD2; abundance: NA; v_gene: TRBV11-1; j_gene: TRBJ2-7; CDR3aa: CASSRPGLGAYEQYF; CDR3nt: TGTGCCAGCAGTCGACCGGGACTAGGCGCCTACGAGCAGTACTTC
d_gene: TRBD2; abundance: NA; v_gene: TRBV28; j_gene: TRBJ2-7; CDR3aa: CASSLGLAGGYEQYF; CDR3nt: TGTGCCAGCAGTTTAGGACTAGCGGGAGGCTACGAGCAGTACTTC
d_gene: TRBD1; abundance: NA; v_gene: TRBV11-1; j_gene: TRBJ2-7; CDR3aa: CASSQTGGWGEQYF; CDR3nt: TGTGCCAGCAGCCAGACAGGGGGCTGGGGCGAGCAGTACTTC
d_gene: NA; abundance: few; v_gene: TRBV5-1; j_gene: TRBJ1-1; CDR3aa: CASSSGGGNTEAFF; CDR3nt: TGCGCCAGCAGCTCTGGAGGAGGGAACACTGAAGCTTTCTTT
d_gene: TRBD2; abundance: NA; v_gene: TRBV5-1; j_gene: TRBJ2-3; CDR3aa: CASTPTHWVLAGSTDTQYF; CDR3nt: TGCGCCAGCACCCCGACTCATTGGGTCCTAGCGGGGAGCACAGATACGCAGTATTTT
d_gene: TRBD2; abundance: NA; v_gene: TRBV20-1; j_gene: TRBJ2-5; CDR3aa: CSARKEAPGGTQYF; CDR3nt: TGCAGTGCTAGAAAGGAAGCGCCGGGGGGGACCCAGTACTTC
d_gene: NA; abundance: NA; v_gene: TRBV11-3; j_gene: TRBJ1-1; CDR3aa: CASSSESYTEAFF; CDR3nt: TGTGCCAGCAGCTCAGAATCCTACACTGAAGCTTTCTTT
d_gene: NA; abundance: NA; v_gene: TRBV18; j_gene: TRBJ2-7; CDR3aa: CASSQGSLAHEQYF; CDR3nt: TGTGCCAGCTCCCAGGGTTCGCTAGCCCACGAGCAGTACTTC
d_gene: NA; abundance: NA; v_gene: TRBV4-1; j_gene: TRBJ1-3; CDR3aa: CASSLTGTAGNTIYF; CDR3nt: TGCGCCAGCAGCCTTACCGGGACGGCCGGAAACACCATATATTTT
d_gene: NA; abundance: once; v_gene: TRBV20-1; j_gene: TRBJ2-3; CDR3aa: CSARQGSTDTQYF; CDR3nt: TGCAGTGCTAGGCAGGGCAGCACAGATACGCAGTATTTT
d_gene: NA; abundance: NA; v_gene: TRBV29-1; j_gene: TRBJ1-1; CDR3aa: CSVAGANEAFF; CDR3nt: TGCAGCGTTGCTGGGGCCAATGAAGCTTTCTTT
d_gene: TRBD2; abundance: few; v_gene: TRBV19; j_gene: TRBJ2-7; CDR3aa: CASNPASGGSYEQYF; CDR3nt: TGTGCCAGTAACCCCGCTAGCGGGGGTTCCTACGAGCAGTACTTC
d_gene: NA; abundance: NA; v_gene: TRBV2; j_gene: TRBJ1-1; CDR3aa: CASGTNRENTEAFF; CDR3nt: TGTGCCAGCGGAACAAACAGGGAGAACACTGAAGCTTTCTTT
d_gene: NA; abundance: NA; v_gene: TRBV2; j_gene: TRBJ2-3; CDR3aa: CASSDLGVTSTDTQYF; CDR3nt: TGTGCCAGCAGTGATCTTGGGGTTACAAGCACAGATACGCAGTATTTT
d_gene: TRBD2; abundance: few; v_gene: TRBV7-9; j_gene: TRBJ2-3; CDR3aa: CASSFHGREITDTQYF; CDR3nt: TGTGCCAGCAGCTTCCACGGGAGGGAGATCACAGATACGCAGTATTTT
d_gene: NA; abundance: NA; v_gene: TRBV27; j_gene: TRBJ2-2; CDR3aa: CASKGTPGTGELFF; CDR3nt: TGTGCCAGCAAGGGGACCCCGGGGACCGGGGAGCTGTTTTTT
d_gene: TRBD2; abundance: NA; v_gene: TRBV29-1; j_gene: TRBJ2-7; CDR3aa: CSVVVTSGGYEQYF; CDR3nt: TGCAGCGTTGTAGTTACTAGCGGAGGCTACGAGCAGTACTTC
d_gene: TRBD2; abundance: NA; v_gene: TRBV6-5; j_gene: TRBJ2-1; CDR3aa: CASSYPRSGRAGNEQFF; CDR3nt: TGTGCCAGCAGTTACCCCCGTAGCGGGAGAGCAGGCAATGAGCAGTTCTTC
d_gene: NA; abundance: few; v_gene: TRBV18; j_gene: TRBJ2-6; CDR3aa: CASSPSGANVLTF; CDR3nt: TGTGCCAGCTCCCCCTCTGGGGCCAACGTCCTGACTTTC
d_gene: NA; abundance: few; v_gene: TRBV29-1; j_gene: TRBJ2-3; CDR3aa: CSVEPVGDTQYF; CDR3nt: TGCAGCGTTGAACCGGTTGGGGATACGCAGTATTTT
d_gene: NA; abundance: few; v_gene: TRBV7-9; j_gene: TRBJ1-1; CDR3aa: CASSHGMWGTEAFF; CDR3nt: TGTGCCAGCAGCCACGGGATGTGGGGCACTGAAGCTTTCTTT
d_gene: NA; abundance: NA; v_gene: TRBV2; j_gene: TRBJ2-1; CDR3aa: CASSERGEVNEQFF; CDR3nt: TGTGCCAGCAGTGAAAGGGGAGAGGTCAATGAGCAGTTCTTC
d_gene: NA; abundance: NA; v_gene: TRBV7-9; j_gene: TRBJ2-3; CDR3aa: CASSLYLGADTQYF; CDR3nt: TGTGCCAGCAGCTTATATTTAGGCGCAGATACGCAGTATTTT
d_gene: NA; abundance: NA; v_gene: TRBV6-1; j_gene: TRBJ1-2; CDR3aa: CASSEMGKGYGYTF; CDR3nt: TGTGCCAGCAGTGAAATGGGGAAAGGCTATGGCTACACCTTC
d_gene: NA; abundance: NA; v_gene: TRBV14; j_gene: TRBJ2-7; CDR3aa: CASSPTQGLTYEQYF; CDR3nt: TGTGCCAGCAGCCCAACGCAGGGTTTAACCTACGAGCAGTACTTC
d_gene: NA; abundance: NA; v_gene: TRBV11-3; j_gene: TRBJ2-7; CDR3aa: CASSLHTRYEQYF; CDR3nt: TGTGCCAGCAGCTTACATACCCGCTACGAGCAGTACTTC
d_gene: TRBD1; abundance: NA; v_gene: TRBV13; j_gene: TRBJ1-2; CDR3aa: CASSYTGDYGYTF; CDR3nt: TGTGCCAGCAGCTATACAGGGGACTATGGCTACACCTTC
d_gene: NA; abundance: NA; v_gene: TRBV2; j_gene: TRBJ2-7; CDR3aa: CASSPDGEQYF; CDR3nt: TGTGCCAGCAGTCCCGATGGGGAGCAGTACTTC
d_gene: NA; abundance: NA; v_gene: TRBV20-1; j_gene: TRBJ2-2; CDR3aa: CSATTAIPDNTGELFF; CDR3nt: TGCAGTGCTACTACAGCCATCCCTGACAACACCGGGGAGCTGTTTTTT
d_gene: NA; abundance: NA; v_gene: TRBV21-1; j_gene: TRBJ1-1; CDR3aa: CASTEIRDAMNTEAFF; CDR3nt: TGTGCCAGCACCGAGATCCGGGATGCCATGAACACTGAAGCTTTCTTT
d_gene: NA; abundance: NA; v_gene: TRBV11-1; j_gene: TRBJ2-3; CDR3aa: CASTADTQYF; CDR3nt: TGTGCCAGCACGGCAGATACGCAGTATTTT
d_gene: NA; abundance: NA; v_gene: TRBV29-1; j_gene: TRBJ1-2; CDR3aa: CSGLDTANYGYTF; CDR3nt: TGCAGCGGGTTGGACACAGCTAACTATGGCTACACCTTC
d_gene: NA; abundance: NA; v_gene: TRBV28; j_gene: TRBJ1-1; CDR3aa: CASSLKLGEAFF; CDR3nt: TGTGCCAGCAGTTTAAAGTTGGGGGAAGCTTTCTTT
d_gene: NA; abundance: NA; v_gene: TRBV7-2; j_gene: TRBJ2-3; CDR3aa: CASSLAGSPQYF; CDR3nt: TGTGCCAGCAGCTTAGCGGGGAGCCCTCAGTATTTT
d_gene: TRBD1; abundance: once; v_gene: TRBV18; j_gene: TRBJ2-7; CDR3aa: CASSAGQVPAEQYF; CDR3nt: TGTGCCAGCTCAGCGGGACAGGTGCCAGCCGAGCAGTACTTC
d_gene: NA; abundance: NA; v_gene: TRBV7-3; j_gene: TRBJ2-2; CDR3aa: CASSIPEGTGELFF; CDR3nt: TGTGCCAGCAGCATTCCCGAGGGGACCGGGGAGCTGTTTTTT
d_gene: NA; abundance: few; v_gene: TRBV5-1; j_gene: TRBJ2-1; CDR3aa: CASSLGGGFRYNEQFF; CDR3nt: TGCGCCAGCAGCTTGGGCGGGGGCTTCAGATACAATGAGCAGTTCTTC
d_gene: NA; abundance: NA; v_gene: TRBV10-1; j_gene: TRBJ1-1; CDR3aa: CASSESRNTEAFF; CDR3nt: TGCGCCAGCAGTGAGTCGAGGAACACTGAAGCTTTCTTT
d_gene: NA; abundance: NA; v_gene: TRBV4-1; j_gene: TRBJ2-1; CDR3aa: CASSQDSLDNEQFF; CDR3nt: TGCGCCAGCAGCCAAGATTCCTTGGACAATGAGCAGTTCTTC
d_gene: TRBD2; abundance: NA; v_gene: TRBV20-1; j_gene: TRBJ2-7; CDR3aa: CSAREPRTSGSYEQYF; CDR3nt: TGCAGTGCTAGAGAGCCCCGGACTAGCGGGAGCTACGAGCAGTACTTC
d_gene: NA; abundance: NA; v_gene: TRBV11-2; j_gene: TRBJ2-7; CDR3aa: CASSLGISDSTIYEQYF; CDR3nt: TGTGCCAGCAGCTTAGGTATAAGTGACTCCACCATCTACGAGCAGTACTTC
d_gene: TRBD2; abundance: few; v_gene: TRBV7-9; j_gene: TRBJ2-1; CDR3aa: CASSLGSGSISSYNEQFF; CDR3nt: TGTGCCAGCAGCTTAGGTAGCGGGAGTATATCCTCCTACAATGAGCAGTTCTTC
d_gene: TRBD2; abundance: NA; v_gene: TRBV5-6; j_gene: TRBJ2-5; CDR3aa: CASSLIGAGGETQYF; CDR3nt: TGTGCCAGCAGCTTGATTGGGGCGGGAGGAGAGACCCAGTACTTC
d_gene: NA; abundance: NA; v_gene: TRBV28; j_gene: TRBJ1-3; CDR3aa: CASSLQGSSGNTIYF; CDR3nt: TGTGCCAGCAGTTTACAGGGGAGCTCTGGAAACACCATATATTTT
d_gene: NA; abundance: few; v_gene: TRBV20-1; j_gene: TRBJ2-3; CDR3aa: CSARDRTDTQYF; CDR3nt: TGCAGTGCTAGAGATAGAACAGATACGCAGTATTTT
d_gene: NA; abundance: NA; v_gene: TRBV18; j_gene: TRBJ2-7; CDR3aa: CASSPPLVAAAYEQYF; CDR3nt: TGTGCCAGCTCACCCCCCCTAGTCGCCGCAGCTTACGAGCAGTACTTC
d_gene: TRBD2; abundance: NA; v_gene: TRBV3-1; j_gene: TRBJ2-5; CDR3aa: CASSQELAGLGETQYF; CDR3nt: TGTGCCAGCAGCCAAGAACTAGCGGGGCTGGGAGAGACCCAGTACTTC
d_gene: TRBD1; abundance: NA; v_gene: TRBV11-1; j_gene: TRBJ2-5; CDR3aa: CASSLGDRGQETQYF; CDR3nt: TGTGCCAGCAGCTTAGGGGACAGGGGCCAAGAGACCCAGTACTTC
d_gene: TRBD2; abundance: NA; v_gene: TRBV5-5; j_gene: TRBJ2-2; CDR3aa: CASSLGLASNTGELFF; CDR3nt: TGTGCCAGCAGCTTGGGACTAGCGTCGAACACCGGGGAGCTGTTTTTT
d_gene: NA; abundance: NA; v_gene: TRBV11-2; j_gene: TRBJ2-7; CDR3aa: CASSLGLTGSYEQYF; CDR3nt: TGTGCCAGCAGCTTAGGGTTGACAGGTTCCTACGAGCAGTACTTC